A selection of T cell receptor beta chains follows, all from one sample in a study of T cells in Graves' hyperthyroidism and ophthalmopathy. One entry per CDR3 protein results from TCRdb running MiXCR on the multiplex PCR reads. The data contain fewer than 600,000 distinct CDR3 sequences, about an eighth of them singletons. Material for sequencing was blood. These receptor sequences come from a woman aged 18-29 years with Graves' hyperthyroidism. Both conserved end residues are part of each CDR3. Fields, in order: J gene, clone size, D gene, CDR3 length, V gene, CDR3 DNA, CDR3 protein. A D gene is named only where the DNA matches it firmly. Only some rows state a clone size, as once, few, many or a class for expanded clones.

TRBJ1-2 | few | TRBD1 | 14 | TRBV29-1 | TGCAGCGCCCCGGACAGGGAGGTCTTTGGAGGCTACACCTTC | CSAPDREVFGGYTF
TRBJ2-5 | many | TRBD2 | 15 | TRBV3-1 | TGTGCCAGCCTCCGCGGGGGATCGGGGCAAGAGACCCAGTACTTC | CASLRGGSGQETQYF
TRBJ2-2 | few | NA | 15 | TRBV11-3 | TGTGCCAGCAGCTTACGACGAGGGCCGGCCGGGGAGCTGTTTTTT | CASSLRRGPAGELFF
TRBJ1-6 | NA | TRBD1 | 14 | TRBV4-1 | TGCGCCAGCAGCCAATGGGACAGGGCCTCACCCCTCCACTTT | CASSQWDRASPLHF
TRBJ2-5 | many | NA | 14 | TRBV30 | TGTGCCTGGGGGCGGGATTCTGTACAAGAGACCCAGTACTTC | CAWGRDSVQETQYF
TRBJ2-3 | many | TRBD2 | 15 | TRBV7-2 | TGTGCCAGCAGCTTTAGGGCTAGCGGGTTTGATACGCAGTATTTT | CASSFRASGFDTQYF
TRBJ2-7 | few | TRBD2 | 17 | TRBV4-2 | TGTGCCAGCAGCCAGGGGGGGGTCGGCGGGAGCTCCTACGAGCAGTACTTC | CASSQGGVGGSSYEQYF
TRBJ1-6 | many | NA | 15 | TRBV19 | TGTGCCAGTACCTCGGCCCCGACAGTGCATTCACCCCTCCACTTT | CASTSAPTVHSPLHF
TRBJ2-2 | NA | NA | 15 | TRBV12-3/TRBV12-4 | TGTGCCAGCTGCAGGAACGGGTGGGACACCGGGGAGCTGTTTTTT | CASCRNGWDTGELFF
TRBJ2-7 | many | NA | 13 | TRBV10-3 | TGTGCCATCAGTGGCCAGGTCGGCTACGAGCAGTACTTC | CAISGQVGYEQYF
TRBJ1-5 | many | NA | 16 | TRBV15 | TGTGCCACCAGCAGAGATCAAGGGACAAACGGCCAGCCCCAGCATTTT | CATSRDQGTNGQPQHF
TRBJ1-2 | many | TRBD1 | 14 | TRBV30 | TGTGCCTGGAGTGTGAGGGACAGGGTCTATGGCTACACCTTC | CAWSVRDRVYGYTF
TRBJ2-3 | many | NA | 15 | TRBV6-1 | TGTGCCAGCACCGACCGGACGGGATTCACAGATACGCAGTATTTT | CASTDRTGFTDTQYF
TRBJ1-2 | few | TRBD1 | 13 | TRBV19 | TGTGCCAGTAGCCAGCAGACAGGGGCTGGCTACACCTTC | CASSQQTGAGYTF
TRBJ2-7 | few | NA | 13 | TRBV6-2/TRBV6-3 | TGTGCCAGCAGTTCCTCGACGGTCTACGAGCAGTACTTC | CASSSSTVYEQYF
TRBJ2-3 | NA | NA | 19 | TRBV5-4 | TGTGCCAGCGGGTCTGGGGCTAGCGCCTTAGAATATAGCACAGATACGCAGTATTTT | CASGSGASALEYSTDTQYF
TRBJ1-1 | many | NA | 14 | TRBV19 | TGTGCCAGCTCCCCGGACCGCCAGCCGAAGAGGGCTTTCTTT | CASSPDRQPKRAFF
TRBJ2-2 | few | TRBD2 | 15 | TRBV7-3 | TGTGCCAGCACCCAAGCGGGAGGGACTAGCGGGGAGCTGTTTTTT | CASTQAGGTSGELFF
TRBJ2-7 | NA | NA | 17 | TRBV18 | TGTGCCAGCTCACCAGGGGAGACGAGAGGGACTCTGTACGAGCAGTACTTC | CASSPGETRGTLYEQYF
TRBJ2-3 | NA | NA | 14 | TRBV19 | TGTGCCAGTTCCGTCGGGGTAGCGACGGATACGCAGTATTTT | CASSVGVATDTQYF
TRBJ1-4 | few | TRBD1 | 12 | TRBV30 | TGTGCCTGGAGTAGAGACAGGGGGGAACTGTTTTTT | CAWSRDRGELFF
TRBJ2-2 | many | NA | 17 | TRBV13 | TGTGCCAGCAGCTTATACCGTGGGGCCGCGAACACCGGGGAGCTGTTTTTT | CASSLYRGAANTGELFF
TRBJ2-7 | NA | TRBD1 | 15 | TRBV19 | TGTGCCAGTAGTGTGACAGGGGTGATTAATTACGAGCAGTACTTC | CASSVTGVINYEQYF
TRBJ1-2 | few | NA | 12 | TRBV12-3/TRBV12-4 | TGTGCCAGCAGTACCGGGCTGGATGGCTACACCTTC | CASSTGLDGYTF
TRBJ2-3 | many | TRBD1 | 15 | TRBV20-1 | TGCAGTGCTAGAGCGGACAGGGTTTGGGTGGATACGCAGTATTTT | CSARADRVWVDTQYF
TRBJ2-7 | many | TRBD1 | 17 | TRBV6-1 | TGTGCCAGCAGTTTGAGGGACAGTGCCAAAAGCTCCTACGAGCAGTACTTC | CASSLRDSAKSSYEQYF
TRBJ1-2 | many | NA | 14 | TRBV6-1 | TGTGCCAGCAGTGATCAGGATTTGTCAGGGCGCTACACCTTC | CASSDQDLSGRYTF
TRBJ1-2 | many | NA | 16 | TRBV2 | TGTGCCAGCATCCCCTTGGCAGGGAGAAATGGGTATGGCTACACCTTC | CASIPLAGRNGYGYTF
TRBJ1-1 | many | TRBD1 | 16 | TRBV2 | TGTGCCAGCAGCGGCGGACAGGGGGCCGGCGGCACTGAAGCTTTCTTT | CASSGGQGAGGTEAFF
TRBJ2-4 | few | TRBD2 | 17 | TRBV4-1 | TGCGCCAGCAGCCAAGGTGGACTAGCGGGAGGGCCAGACATTCAGTACTTC | CASSQGGLAGGPDIQYF
TRBJ1-3 | many | NA | 17 | TRBV7-9 | TGTGCCAGCAGCTTAGGGTCAGGGGCCCCGTGTGGAAACACCATATATTTT | CASSLGSGAPCGNTIYF
TRBJ2-7 | many | NA | 15 | TRBV11-2 | TGTGCCAGCAGCTTATTGGCAGGGGAAATCTACGAGCAGTACTTC | CASSLLAGEIYEQYF
TRBJ2-3 | many | TRBD1 | 15 | TRBV5-1 | TGCGCCAGCAGCACGGGACAGGGAGTTGGAGATACGCAGTATTTT | CASSTGQGVGDTQYF
TRBJ1-1 | many | TRBD1 | 15 | TRBV5-8 | TGTGCCAGCAGCTGGCGGGACAGGGGGAACACTGAAGCTTTCTTT | CASSWRDRGNTEAFF
TRBJ1-3 | NA | TRBD1 | 18 | TRBV24-1 | TGTGCCACCAGTGATCGGACCGACCAGGGGGCTAGCGGAAACACCATATATTTT | CATSDRTDQGASGNTIYF
TRBJ2-1 | few | TRBD2 | 16 | TRBV24-1 | TGTGCCACCAGTGGACTAGCGGGAGGTATAGCAAATGAGCAGTTCTTC | CATSGLAGGIANEQFF
TRBJ2-7 | few | TRBD2 | 15 | TRBV4-2 | TGTGCCAGCAGCCGGGTTGGACTAGAGGCCTACGAGCAGTACTTC | CASSRVGLEAYEQYF
TRBJ1-3 | NA | NA | 13 | TRBV12-3/TRBV12-4 | TGTGCCAGCAGCCCCTACGGTGGAAACACCATATATTTT | CASSPYGGNTIYF
TRBJ1-3 | few | TRBD1 | 15 | TRBV19 | TGTGCCAGTAGTATCACAGGGGACTCTGGAAACACCATATATTTT | CASSITGDSGNTIYF
TRBJ2-3 | many | TRBD1 | 16 | TRBV7-3 | TGTGCCAGCAGCTTACAGGGACAGGGATTTACAGATACGCAGTATTTT | CASSLQGQGFTDTQYF
TRBJ1-2 | many | TRBD1 | 14 | TRBV30 | TGTGCCTGGGAACCCCGGGACAGATTATATGGCTACACCTTC | CAWEPRDRLYGYTF
TRBJ2-7 | NA | NA | 14 | TRBV6-2/TRBV6-3 | TGTGCCAGCAGTTACGGGACGCCGGGACCAGAGCAGTACTTC | CASSYGTPGPEQYF
TRBJ1-5 | few | NA | 15 | TRBV5-1 | TGCGCCAGCAGCTTGGTTGGGGATAGCAATCAGCCCCAGCATTTT | CASSLVGDSNQPQHF